A single sample is the source of the 16 T cell receptor beta chains below, sequenced in a study of neurological immune-mediated disorders. TCRdb redid the calling of the 5' RACE reads with MiXCR, one entry per CDR3 protein. The sample includes about 66,000 distinct CDR3 sequences, less than 5.5% seen only once; the top ten take about 6.9%. Sequencing was carried out using PBMCs. The receptors were sampled from a man in his thirties or forties with multiple sclerosis.

This clonotype has just a few counts. This may be a read error, as it is one base from a much larger clone. The chain employs TRBV6-6 and TRBJ1-3, with 10 bases identical to TRBD1. Germline V lookup: CDR1 MNHNY, CDR2 SVGAGI (reference sequence). The CDR3 has 15 residues. CDR3 protein: CASSRDRGAGKTIYF. CDR3 in DNA: TGTGCCAGCAGCCGGGACAGGGGAGCTGGAAAAACCATATATTTT.

In its sample, this clonotype was seen many times. The V gene is TRBV10-2, the J gene TRBJ1-2; TRBD1 aligns across 7 bases. The trim removed 4 bases at V and 3 bases at J, leaving 5 bases unmatched. Germline CDR1 WSHSY, CDR2 SAAADI. The CDR3 is made up of 14 amino acids. CDR3: CASSAQGIYYGYTF. The CDR3, as DNA: TGCGCCAGCAGTGCACAGGGGATATACTATGGCTACACCTTC.

This clonotype came up many times. V gene TRBV20-1 combines with J gene TRBJ2-5; 8 positions match TRBD1. This CDR3 is built from 13 residues. CDR1 is DFQATT, CDR2 SNEGSKA, per germline (reference sequence). After removal of 1 base from V and 5 bases from J, the junction contained 3 bases not matched to a gene. DNA of the CDR3: TGCAGTGCTAGAGGACAGGGGTTGGAGACCCAGTACTTC. This gives the protein CSARGQGLETQYF.

This clonotype was recorded many times. This rearrangement joins TRBV12-3 or TRBV12-4 to TRBJ1-2, with 9 bases aligning to TRBD1. With V trimmed by 7 bases and J by 8 bases, 11 bases remained unmatched. This CDR3 is 14 amino acids long. CDR3 sequence reads: CASNRDRGVSGYTF. For the CDR3, the DNA is TGTGCCAGCAATAGAGACAGGGGGGTATCAGGCTACACCTTC.

This clonotype has more than one count but fewer than ten. The chain links TRBV5-5 to TRBJ2-6; tentative D call: TRBD1 (6 bases). V dropped 1 base and J dropped 0 bases, with 11 bases sitting between them. This CDR3 is built from 17 residues. Germline V CDR1 and CDR2: SGHKS, YYEKEE (reference sequence). CDR3 bases: TGTGCCAGCAGCTTGCGAGACAGGAACTCTGGGGCCAACGTCCTGACTTTC. It translates to CASSLRDRNSGANVLTF.

This clonotype was found a few times. The V gene is TRBV10-3, the J gene TRBJ2-7, with TRBD1 matching 7 bases. Trimming at V came to 9 bases and at J to 2 bases, leaving 7 bases not matched to a gene. CDR1 and CDR2 (germline): ENHRY, SYGVKD. The CDR3 loop spans 13 amino acids. In nucleotides, the CDR3 is TGTGCCATTTCTACAGGGGAGCCCTACGAGCAGTACTTC. Its protein product is CAISTGEPYEQYF.

This clonotype was recorded at least ten times. CDR3 protein: CASTTTNEKLFF. DNA for the CDR3: TGTGCCAGCACCACAACTAATGAAAAACTGTTTTTT. J is TRBJ1-4 and V is TRBV6-1; D is undetermined. The germline gives CDR1 MNHNS, CDR2 SASEGT. This CDR3 region has 12 residues. Trimming took off 7 bases at V and 0 bases at J, with 3 bases between the two ends.

This clonotype was picked up many times. The J gene is TRBJ2-2, the V gene TRBV5-1; D is unclear. Trimming left V 6 bases short and J 4 bases short, with 10 bases between. CDR1 SGHRS and CDR2 YFSETQ come from the germline V gene. This CDR3 region has 13 residues. The CDR3 nucleotides are TGCGCCAGCACCCCCTTAACCACCGGGGAGCTGTTTTTT. Translating it yields CASTPLTTGELFF.

Ten or more counts support this clonotype. This chain joins TRBV5-1 and TRBJ2-3, with D perhaps matching TRBD1 (6 bases). Germline CDR1 reads SGHRS; CDR2 reads YFSETQ. Trimming stripped 5 bases from V and 1 base from J, with 14 bases between. CDR3 length: 15 residues. The CDR3 DNA reads TGCGCCAGCAGAACTACAGGGTTCGGCACAGATACGCAGTATTTT. It is translated as CASRTTGFGTDTQYF.

This clonotype was counted many times. The genes are TRBV5-5 and TRBJ1-1, with D unresolved. The CDR3 is 12 amino acids. Germline values: CDR1 SGHKS, CDR2 YYEKEE (reference sequence). Trimming took off 2 bases at V and 5 bases at J, with 7 bases between the two ends. CDR3 nucleotide sequence: TGTGCCAGCAGCTTTACTTTTACTGAAGCTTTCTTT. Protein sequence: CASSFTFTEAFF.

There are many counts of this clonotype. The V and J genes are TRBV5-4 and TRBJ2-1; unclear D gene. The CDR3 loop spans 16 amino acids. Germline CDR1 and CDR2: SGHNT and YYREEE (reference sequence). Trimming stripped 4 bases from V and 5 bases from J, with 19 bases between. The CDR3 DNA follows: TGTGCCAGCAGCCCTGGCAGAATCTCCATGAACAATGAGCAGTTCTTC. Residues: CASSPGRISMNNEQFF.

This clonotype has a count of ten or more. The chain links TRBV7-3 to TRBJ2-1, with TRBD2 as a possible D gene (5 bases). CDR3 size: 13 residues. The V end was cut by 4 bases, the J end by 4 bases, with 8 bases between. The germline V gene has CDR1 SGHTA and CDR2 FQGTGA. CDR3 sequence reads: CASSSDSYNEQFF. CDR3 in DNA: TGTGCCAGCAGCTCGGACTCATACAATGAGCAGTTCTTC. Combining the CDR3 with reference TRBV7-3 and TRBJ2-1 gives the whole variable domain GAGVSQTPSNKVTEKGKYVELRCDPISGHTALYWYRQSLGQGPEFLIYFQGTGAADDSGLPNDRFFAVRPEGSVSTLKIQRTERGDSAVYLCASSSDSYNEQFFGPGTRLTVL.

This chain connects TRBV7-9 to TRBJ2-7; D gene ambiguous. With 6 bases removed from V and 6 bases from J, the gap between germline ends came to 18 bases. The CDR3 is 14 amino acids. From germline, CDR1 is SEHNR and CDR2 FQNEAQ (reference sequence). CDR3 protein: CASRSTTENGEQYF. CDR3 nucleotides: TGTGCCAGCAGGAGTACAACGGAAAATGGCGAGCAGTACTTC.

This clonotype was seen at least ten times. V is TRBV20-1 and J is TRBJ2-7; TRBD1 matches at 7 bases. The V gene end was trimmed by 5 bases and the J gene end by 5 bases; junction bases not matched to a gene: 9. The V gene's germline CDR1 is DFQATT and CDR2 SNEGSKA (reference sequence). This CDR3 has 13 residues. The CDR3 is CSAPEGAGNEQYF. In DNA, the CDR3 is TGCAGTGCTCCAGAGGGGGCAGGAAACGAGCAGTACTTC.

The sample holds many counts of this clonotype. The chain is built from TRBV5-1 and TRBJ1-1, with D maybe TRBD1 (5 bases). V lost 2 bases and J 10 bases, leaving 27 bases between the germline ends. The CDR3 contains 17 residues. In germline, CDR1 is SGHRS, CDR2 YFSETQ. DNA of the CDR3: TGCGCCAGCAGCTTTGACAGAACCGAAGGGAGTTCTAATGTAGCTTTCTTT. It is translated as CASSFDRTEGSSNVAFF. Variable domain in full (rest from reference TRBV5-1 and TRBJ1-1): KAGVTQTPRYLIKTRGQQVTLSCSPISGHRSVSWYQQTPGQGLQFLFEYFSETQRNKGNFPGRFSGRQFSNSRSEMNVSTLELGDSALYLCASSFDRTEGSSNVAFFGQGTRLTVV.

In its sample, this clonotype was seen many times. V and J are TRBV6-6 and TRBJ1-4, with 8 bases that match TRBD1. Germline CDR1 is MNHNY and CDR2 is SVGAGI (reference sequence). With 2 bases clipped from V and 7 bases from J, the junction kept 6 bases outside the gene matches. CDR3 length: 15 residues. Here the CDR3 reads CASSYLGTGREKLFF. DNA for the CDR3: TGTGCCAGCAGTTACCTTGGGACAGGACGTGAAAAACTGTTTTTT.